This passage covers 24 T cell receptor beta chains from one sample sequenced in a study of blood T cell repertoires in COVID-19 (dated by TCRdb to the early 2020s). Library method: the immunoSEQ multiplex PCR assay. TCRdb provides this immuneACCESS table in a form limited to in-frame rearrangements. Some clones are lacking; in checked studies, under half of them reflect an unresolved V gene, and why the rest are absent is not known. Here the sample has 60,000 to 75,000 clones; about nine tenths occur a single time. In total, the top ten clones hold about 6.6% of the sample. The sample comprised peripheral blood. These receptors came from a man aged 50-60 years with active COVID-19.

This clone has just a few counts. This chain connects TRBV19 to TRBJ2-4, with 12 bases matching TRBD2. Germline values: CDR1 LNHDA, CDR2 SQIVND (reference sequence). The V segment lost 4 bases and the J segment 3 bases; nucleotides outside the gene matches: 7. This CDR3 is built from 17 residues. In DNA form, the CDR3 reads TGTGCCAGTAGTACTGAACGACTAGCGGGAGACAAAAACATTCAGTACTTC. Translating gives CASSTERLAGDKNIQYF.

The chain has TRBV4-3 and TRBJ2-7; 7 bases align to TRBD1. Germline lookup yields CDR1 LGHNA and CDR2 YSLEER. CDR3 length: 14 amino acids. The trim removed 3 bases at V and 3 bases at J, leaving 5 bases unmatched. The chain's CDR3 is CASSQTGTDYEQYF. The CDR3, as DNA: TGCGCCAGCAGCCAGACCGGGACAGACTACGAGCAGTACTTC.

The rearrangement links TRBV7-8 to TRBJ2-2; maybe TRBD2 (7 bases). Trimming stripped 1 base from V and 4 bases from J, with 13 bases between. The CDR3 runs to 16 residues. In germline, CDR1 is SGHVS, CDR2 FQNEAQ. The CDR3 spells CASSLDPGGFTGELFF. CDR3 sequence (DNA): TGTGCCAGCAGCTTAGACCCGGGGGGCTTCACCGGGGAGCTGTTTTTT.

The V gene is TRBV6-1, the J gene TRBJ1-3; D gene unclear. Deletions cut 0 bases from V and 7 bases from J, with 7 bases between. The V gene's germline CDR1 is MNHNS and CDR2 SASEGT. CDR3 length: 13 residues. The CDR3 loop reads CASSEAYGNTIYF. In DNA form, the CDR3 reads TGTGCCAGCAGTGAAGCATACGGGAACACCATATATTTT.

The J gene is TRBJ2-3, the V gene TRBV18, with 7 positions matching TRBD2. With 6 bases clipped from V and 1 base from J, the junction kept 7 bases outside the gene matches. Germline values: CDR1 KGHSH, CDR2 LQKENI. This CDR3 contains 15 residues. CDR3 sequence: CASSRQREGTDTQYF. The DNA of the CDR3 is TGTGCCAGCTCCCGGCAGCGGGAAGGCACAGATACGCAGTATTTT.

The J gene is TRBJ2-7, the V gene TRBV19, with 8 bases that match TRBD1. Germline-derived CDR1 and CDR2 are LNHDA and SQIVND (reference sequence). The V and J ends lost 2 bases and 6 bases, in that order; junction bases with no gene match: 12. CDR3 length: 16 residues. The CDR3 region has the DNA TGTGCCAGTAGTATAAGGCAGGGGGCGCTACCTCTCGAGCAGTACTTC. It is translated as CASSIRQGALPLEQYF.

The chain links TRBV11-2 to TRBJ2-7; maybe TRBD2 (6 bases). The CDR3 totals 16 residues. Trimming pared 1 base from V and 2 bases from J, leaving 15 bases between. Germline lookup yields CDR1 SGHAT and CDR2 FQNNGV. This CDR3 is CASSLVAGTGAYEQYF. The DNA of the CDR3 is TGTGCCAGCAGCTTAGTGGCGGGGACGGGGGCCTACGAGCAGTACTTC.

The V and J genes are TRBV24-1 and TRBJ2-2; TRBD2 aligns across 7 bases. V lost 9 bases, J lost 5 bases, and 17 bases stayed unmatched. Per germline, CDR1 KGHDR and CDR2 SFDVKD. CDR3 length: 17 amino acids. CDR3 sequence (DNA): TGTGCCACCCTAGCCCCCCGACTAGCCGGATCTACCGGGGAGCTGTTTTTT. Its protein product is CATLAPRLAGSTGELFF.

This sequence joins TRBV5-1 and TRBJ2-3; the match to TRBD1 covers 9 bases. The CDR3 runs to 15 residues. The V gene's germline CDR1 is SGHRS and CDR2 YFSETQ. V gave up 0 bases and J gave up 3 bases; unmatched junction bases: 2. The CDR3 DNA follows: TGCGCCAGCAGCTTGGGGGGACAGGGTACAGATACGCAGTATTTT. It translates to CASSLGGQGTDTQYF.

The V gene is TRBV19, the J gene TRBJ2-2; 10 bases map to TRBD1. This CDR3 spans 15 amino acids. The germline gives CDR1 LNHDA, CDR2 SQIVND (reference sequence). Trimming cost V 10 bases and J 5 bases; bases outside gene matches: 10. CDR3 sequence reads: CATRRGTGETGELFF. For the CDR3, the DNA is TGTGCCACTCGACGGGGGACAGGGGAGACCGGGGAGCTGTTTTTT.

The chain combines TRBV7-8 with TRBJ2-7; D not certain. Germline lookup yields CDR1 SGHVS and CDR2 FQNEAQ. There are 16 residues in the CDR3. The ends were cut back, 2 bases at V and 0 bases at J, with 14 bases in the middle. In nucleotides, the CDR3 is TGTGCCAGCAGCTTAACCGTTAGCCTAAGCTCCTACGAGCAGTACTTC. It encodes CASSLTVSLSSYEQYF.

This chain's CDR3 is CASSLGLASGELFF. CDR3 nucleotide sequence: TGCGCCAGCAGCTTGGGACTAGCGTCCGGGGAGCTGTTTTTT. The gene calls are TRBV5-1 and TRBJ2-2; 8 nucleotides agree with TRBD2. The V segment lost 0 bases and the J segment 6 bases; nucleotides outside the gene matches: 1. CDR3 length: 14 residues. Germline V gene sequence: CDR1 SGHRS, CDR2 YFSETQ. The full variable domain, with the rest looked up from reference TRBV5-1 and TRBJ2-2, is KAGVTQTPRYLIKTRGQQVTLSCSPISGHRSVSWYQQTPGQGLQFLFEYFSETQRNKGNFPGRFSGRQFSNSRSEMNVSTLELGDSALYLCASSLGLASGELFFGEGSRLTVL.

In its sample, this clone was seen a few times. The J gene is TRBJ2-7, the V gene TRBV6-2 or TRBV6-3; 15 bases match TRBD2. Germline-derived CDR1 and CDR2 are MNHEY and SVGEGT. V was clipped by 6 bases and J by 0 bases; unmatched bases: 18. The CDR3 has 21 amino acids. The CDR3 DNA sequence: TGTGCCAGCAGCCCCGGGACTAGCGGGGGGTTCACGAGGTCCTTCTCCTACGAGCAGTACTTC. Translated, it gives CASSPGTSGGFTRSFSYEQYF.

This CDR3 reads CASRATSGGFNEQFF. CDR3 DNA: TGTGCCAGCAGAGCCACTAGCGGGGGGTTCAATGAGCAGTTCTTC. The chain combines TRBV6-5 with TRBJ2-1, with 12 bases lining up with TRBD2. From germline, CDR1 is MNHEY and CDR2 SVGAGI. Trimming removed 6 bases from V and 6 bases from J; junction bases left unmatched: 6. This CDR3 is 15 amino acids long.

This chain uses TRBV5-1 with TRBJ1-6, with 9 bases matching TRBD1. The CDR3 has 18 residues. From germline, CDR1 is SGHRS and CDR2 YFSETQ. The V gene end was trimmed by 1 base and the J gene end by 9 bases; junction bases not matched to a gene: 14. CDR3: CASSLTVTLQGAGSPLHF. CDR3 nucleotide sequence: TGCGCCAGCAGCTTGACCGTTACCTTACAGGGGGCTGGTTCACCCCTCCACTTT.

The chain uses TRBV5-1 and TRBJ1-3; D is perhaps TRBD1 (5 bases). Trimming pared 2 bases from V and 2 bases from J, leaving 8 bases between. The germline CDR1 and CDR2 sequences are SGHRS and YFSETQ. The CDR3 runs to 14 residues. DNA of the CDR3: TGCGCCAGCAGCTTAGGAGGGGCTGGAAACACCATATATTTT. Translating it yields CASSLGGAGNTIYF.

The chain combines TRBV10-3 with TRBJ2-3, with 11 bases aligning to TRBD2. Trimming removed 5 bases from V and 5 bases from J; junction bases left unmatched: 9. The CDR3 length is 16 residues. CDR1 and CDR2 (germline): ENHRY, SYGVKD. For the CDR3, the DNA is TGTGCCATCAGTCCTAGTATGCTAGCGGGGGGAGATACGCAGTATTTT. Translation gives CAISPSMLAGGDTQYF.

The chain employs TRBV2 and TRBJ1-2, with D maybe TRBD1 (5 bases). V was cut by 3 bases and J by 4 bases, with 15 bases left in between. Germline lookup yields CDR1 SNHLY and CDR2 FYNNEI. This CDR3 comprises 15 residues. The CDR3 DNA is TGTGCCAGCAGTGAGGCGGGGGGTTGGCGCTATGGCTACACCTTC. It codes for CASSEAGGWRYGYTF.

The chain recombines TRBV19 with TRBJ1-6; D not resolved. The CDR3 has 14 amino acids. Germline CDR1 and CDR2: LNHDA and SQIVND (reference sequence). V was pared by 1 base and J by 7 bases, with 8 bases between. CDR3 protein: CASSIVRINSPLHF. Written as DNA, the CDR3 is TGTGCCAGTAGTATAGTGAGGATAAATTCACCCCTCCACTTT.

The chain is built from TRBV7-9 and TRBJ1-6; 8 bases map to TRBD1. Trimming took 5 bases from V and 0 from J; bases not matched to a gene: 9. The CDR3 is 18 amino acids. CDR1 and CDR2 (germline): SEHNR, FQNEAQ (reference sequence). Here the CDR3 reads CASSGARQGSSYNSPLHF. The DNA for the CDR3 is TGTGCCAGCAGCGGCGCTCGACAGGGGAGCTCCTATAATTCACCCCTCCACTTT.

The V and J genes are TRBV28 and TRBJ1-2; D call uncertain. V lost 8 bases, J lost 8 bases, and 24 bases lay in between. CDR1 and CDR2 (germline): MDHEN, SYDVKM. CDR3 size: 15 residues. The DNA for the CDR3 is TGTGCCAGCGGGCCTTCGACAAAGGGTCGGAGGGGCTACACCTTC. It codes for CASGPSTKGRRGYTF.

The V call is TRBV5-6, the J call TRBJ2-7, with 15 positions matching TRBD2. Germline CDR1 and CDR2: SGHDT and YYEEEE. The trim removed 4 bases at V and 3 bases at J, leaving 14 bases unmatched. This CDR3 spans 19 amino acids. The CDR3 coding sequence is TGTGCCAGCAGCCCTGGGACAGGGGGACTAGCGGGGGGATTCTACGAGCAGTACTTC. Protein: CASSPGTGGLAGGFYEQYF.

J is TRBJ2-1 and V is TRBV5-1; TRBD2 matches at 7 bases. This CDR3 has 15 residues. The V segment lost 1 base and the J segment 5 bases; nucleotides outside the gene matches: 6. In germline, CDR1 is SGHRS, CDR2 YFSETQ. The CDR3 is CASSLMAGRDNEQFF. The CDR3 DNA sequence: TGCGCCAGCAGCTTGATGGCAGGGAGGGACAATGAGCAGTTCTTC.

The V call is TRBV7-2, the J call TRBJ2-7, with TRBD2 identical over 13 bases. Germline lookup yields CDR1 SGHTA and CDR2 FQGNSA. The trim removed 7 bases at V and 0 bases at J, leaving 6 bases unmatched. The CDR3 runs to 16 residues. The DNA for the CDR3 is TGTGCCAGCACCCAACTAGCGGGGGGGAGCTCCTACGAGCAGTACTTC. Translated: CASTQLAGGSSYEQYF.